The 22 T cell receptor beta chains presented below share a single source sample, sequenced in a study of blood T cell repertoires in COVID-19. Repertoires were generated with immunoSEQ multiplex PCR, while TCRdb's copy carries only in-frame clones and drops some. The repertoire has around 100,000 clones, more than 70% of them found once; the top ten carry more than 10%. The sequenced sample consisted of peripheral blood. The receptors derive from a human donor in a cohort sampled during active COVID-19.

CDR3 in DNA: TGTGCCAGCAGCTCGAAAGGGAGCACTGAAGCTTTCTTT. Protein: CASSSKGSTEAFF. The chain combines TRBV7-9 with TRBJ1-1; no firm D call. Germline V gene lookup returns CDR1 SEHNR and CDR2 FQNEAQ (reference sequence). V was clipped by 4 bases and J by 4 bases, with 10 bases between them. The CDR3 runs to 13 residues.

Comment on this clone: Compared with germline, one end of the junction differs, possibly owing to a read error. The V gene is TRBV6-1, the J gene TRBJ2-5, with D perhaps matching TRBD2 (5 bases). The CDR3 length is 15 residues. The germline V gene encodes CDR1 MNHNS and CDR2 SASEGT. The CDR3 sequence is CASSEARDLQKTQYF. In nucleotides, the CDR3 is TGTGCCAGCAGTGAGGCCCGGGATCTCCAAAAGACCCAGTACTTC.

The rearrangement joins TRBV19 to TRBJ1-5; possibly TRBD1 for D (5 bases). The V end was cut by 5 bases, the J end by 6 bases, with 11 bases between. Germline values: CDR1 LNHDA, CDR2 SQIVND (reference sequence). The CDR3 runs 13 residues. Here the CDR3 DNA reads TGTGCCAGTAGTTTCCAGGGCGGTCAGCCCCAGCATTTT. The encoded protein is CASSFQGGQPQHF.

The chain carries TRBV6-5 and TRBJ2-3; TRBD1 aligns across 9 bases. Germline trimming cut 2 bases from V and 5 bases from J; bases unmatched to any gene: 2. The germline V gene encodes CDR1 MNHEY and CDR2 SVGAGI. CDR3 length equals 14 residues. CDR3: CASSYNRGQDTQYF. CDR3 nucleotide sequence: TGTGCCAGCAGTTACAACAGGGGGCAAGATACGCAGTATTTT.

The V gene is TRBV10-1, the J gene TRBJ2-7; TRBD1 matches 9 bases. This CDR3 has 11 residues. CDR1 and CDR2 (germline): WNHNN, SYGVQD (reference sequence). The chain's CDR3 is CASRGQGWNFV. The DNA for the CDR3 is TGCGCCAGCAGGGGACAGGGATGGAATTTCGTC.

V and J are TRBV6-5 and TRBJ2-1; 9 bases line up with TRBD1. CDR1 is MNHEY and CDR2 is SVGAGI in the germline V gene. The CDR3 extends over 14 amino acids. Trimming at V came to 8 bases and at J to 8 bases, leaving 10 bases not matched to a gene. The CDR3 sequence is CASDSGTGLYEQFF. CDR3 nucleotides: TGTGCCAGCGACTCCGGGACAGGGTTGTATGAGCAGTTCTTC.

In this sample, this clone turned up once. This chain links TRBV18 with TRBJ2-2; 15 positions agree with TRBD2. The CDR3 totals 16 residues. V lost 3 bases, J lost 7 bases, and 3 bases stayed unmatched. The V gene's germline CDR1 is KGHSH and CDR2 LQKENI. The CDR3 coding sequence is TGTGCCAGCTCACCGGGACTAGCGGGAGGCCACGGGGAGCTGTTTTTT. Its translation: CASSPGLAGGHGELFF.

This clone was seen more than once but under ten times. J is TRBJ2-7 and V is TRBV10-1; possibly TRBD2 for D (6 bases). Trimming left V 7 bases short and J 6 bases short, with 13 bases between. Germline V CDR1 and CDR2: WNHNN, SYGVQD (reference sequence). The CDR3 is 12 amino acids. CDR3 sequence reads: CASTGGSGEQYF. In nucleotides, the CDR3 is TGCGCCAGCACCGGGGGTTCCGGCGAGCAGTACTTC.

The chain has TRBV18 and TRBJ2-5; weak D call: TRBD2 (6 bases). This CDR3 comprises 15 residues. CDR1 and CDR2 (germline): KGHSH, LQKENI. The V end was cut by 2 bases, the J end by 1 base, with 11 bases between. The DNA for the CDR3 is TGTGCCAGCTCACCAGGTCTCGGGGGCCAAGAGACCCAGTACTTC. This gives the protein CASSPGLGGQETQYF.

This clone appeared once. This rearrangement joins TRBV2 to TRBJ2-3, with a tentative D call TRBD2 (6 bases). Trimming took 2 bases from V and 0 from J, leaving 15 bases between them. Germline assignment: CDR1 SNHLY and CDR2 FYNNEI. The length of the CDR3 is 17 residues. CDR3 protein: CASSERSGGVSTDTQYF. The CDR3 DNA reads TGTGCCAGCAGTGAAAGATCCGGGGGAGTTAGCACAGATACGCAGTATTTT.

The chain links TRBV5-1 to TRBJ1-5, with D maybe TRBD1 (5 bases). CDR1 SGHRS and CDR2 YFSETQ come from the germline V gene. Trimming shortened V by 2 bases and J by 5 bases, and 8 bases separated the two germline ends. This CDR3 region has 13 residues. The DNA for the CDR3 is TGCGCCAGCAGCTTACAGACAGATCAGCCCCAGCATTTT. The encoded protein is CASSLQTDQPQHF. Variable domain in full (rest from reference TRBV5-1 and TRBJ1-5): KAGVTQTPRYLIKTRGQQVTLSCSPISGHRSVSWYQQTPGQGLQFLFEYFSETQRNKGNFPGRFSGRQFSNSRSEMNVSTLELGDSALYLCASSLQTDQPQHFGDGTRLSIL.

V is TRBV20-1 and J is TRBJ1-1, with D hard to call. Germline CDR1 and CDR2: DFQATT and SNEGSKA (reference sequence). The CDR3 has 12 amino acids. The V and J ends lost 3 bases and 11 bases respectively, with 16 bases between them. CDR3 sequence (DNA): TGCAGTGCTAGTCTGACTGCCGGTGGGGCTTTCTTT. This translates into CSASLTAGGAFF.

The chain uses TRBV27 and TRBJ2-2; no clear D gene. Deletions cut 8 bases from V and 5 bases from J, with 12 bases between. This CDR3 is built from 13 residues. The germline V gene has CDR1 MNHEY and CDR2 SMNVEV (reference sequence). The CDR3 coding sequence is TGTGCCAGCCGAAACTTGCGTACCGGGGAGCTGTTTTTT. Translated: CASRNLRTGELFF.

The rearrangement links TRBV7-2 to TRBJ2-5; 9 bases map to TRBD2. Trimming at V came to 1 base and at J to 4 bases, leaving 1 base not matched to a gene. Germline assignment: CDR1 SGHTA and CDR2 FQGNSA. This CDR3 comprises 14 residues. CDR3 sequence: CASSLGGGGETQYF. CDR3 nucleotide sequence: TGTGCCAGCAGCTTAGGCGGGGGGGGAGAGACCCAGTACTTC.

The CDR3 sequence is CAISERGLINTEAFF. In DNA form, the CDR3 reads TGTGCCATCAGTGAGAGGGGACTCATAAACACTGAAGCTTTCTTT. The chain employs TRBV10-3 and TRBJ1-1; D is perhaps TRBD1 (5 bases). Germline-derived CDR1 and CDR2 are ENHRY and SYGVKD. The CDR3 runs 15 residues. The V end lost 2 bases, the J end lost 2 bases, and 12 bases lay between the germline ends.

The V gene is TRBV6-5, the J gene TRBJ2-3; weak D call: TRBD1 (6 bases). CDR1 is MNHEY, CDR2 SVGAGI, per germline. Trimming cost V 7 bases and J 0 bases, with 8 bases left between them. The CDR3 covers 13 residues. Here the CDR3 DNA reads TGTGCCAGCACAGGGGACAGCACAGATACGCAGTATTTT. Its translation is CASTGDSTDTQYF.

V and J are TRBV19 and TRBJ1-1; 8 bases align to TRBD1. The length of the CDR3 is 12 residues. V shed 5 bases and J 7 bases; nucleotides not matched to a gene: 3. The germline gives CDR1 LNHDA, CDR2 SQIVND (reference sequence). The CDR3 is CASSGQGFEAFF. The CDR3 DNA is TGTGCCAGTAGTGGACAGGGTTTTGAAGCTTTCTTT. Using reference TRBV19 and TRBJ1-1 for the parts outside the CDR3, the full variable domain is DGGITQSPKYLFRKEGQNVTLSCEQNLNHDAMYWYRQDPGQGLRLIYYSQIVNDFQKGDIAEGYSVSREKKESFPLTVTSAQKNPTAFYLCASSGQGFEAFFGQGTRLTVV.

The rearrangement uses TRBV7-6 and TRBJ2-3; a weak D match, TRBD2 (5 bases). There are 16 residues in the CDR3. Germline V gives CDR1 SGHVS, CDR2 FNYEAQ. Trimming removed 3 bases at V and 2 bases at J, with 15 bases between. CDR3 nucleotides: TGTGCCAGCAGCTTTTCCTTGGGAGTATTCACAGATACGCAGTATTTT. Its translation: CASSFSLGVFTDTQYF.

The chain is built from TRBV5-1 and TRBJ2-2; 9 positions agree with TRBD1. With V trimmed by 7 bases and J by 4 bases, 5 bases remained unmatched. Germline V gene data show CDR1 as SGHRS and CDR2 as YFSETQ. The CDR3 contains 14 residues. The CDR3 sequence is CASRDRASTGELFF. For the CDR3, the DNA is TGCGCCAGCCGGGACAGGGCGAGCACCGGGGAGCTGTTTTTT.

The V gene is TRBV6-5, the J gene TRBJ1-1; D unresolved. CDR3 length: 15 amino acids. Germline CDR1 and CDR2: MNHEY and SVGAGI. Trimming cost V 2 bases and J 1 base, with 11 bases left between them. CDR3 protein: CASSYGSYPNTEAFF. The CDR3, as DNA: TGTGCCAGCAGTTACGGGAGCTACCCGAACACTGAAGCTTTCTTT.

The chain has TRBV10-2 and TRBJ2-1; 10 bases align to TRBD2. V was clipped by 2 bases and J by 7 bases; unmatched bases: 5. Germline lookup yields CDR1 WSHSY and CDR2 SAAADI. The length of the CDR3 is 15 residues. CDR3 residues: CASSEERGGLNEQFF. The CDR3 bases are TGCGCCAGCAGTGAGGAGCGGGGGGGCCTAAATGAGCAGTTCTTC.

The V call is TRBV11-2, the J call TRBJ2-1; 9 nucleotides align to TRBD2. V shed 5 bases, J shed 4 bases, and the junction held 9 bases outside the gene matches. In germline, CDR1 is SGHAT, CDR2 FQNNGV. The CDR3 extends over 16 amino acids. The CDR3 region has the DNA TGTGCCAGCAGCGCTCGTCTAGCGGGAACGTACAATGAGCAGTTCTTC. Translated, it gives CASSARLAGTYNEQFF.